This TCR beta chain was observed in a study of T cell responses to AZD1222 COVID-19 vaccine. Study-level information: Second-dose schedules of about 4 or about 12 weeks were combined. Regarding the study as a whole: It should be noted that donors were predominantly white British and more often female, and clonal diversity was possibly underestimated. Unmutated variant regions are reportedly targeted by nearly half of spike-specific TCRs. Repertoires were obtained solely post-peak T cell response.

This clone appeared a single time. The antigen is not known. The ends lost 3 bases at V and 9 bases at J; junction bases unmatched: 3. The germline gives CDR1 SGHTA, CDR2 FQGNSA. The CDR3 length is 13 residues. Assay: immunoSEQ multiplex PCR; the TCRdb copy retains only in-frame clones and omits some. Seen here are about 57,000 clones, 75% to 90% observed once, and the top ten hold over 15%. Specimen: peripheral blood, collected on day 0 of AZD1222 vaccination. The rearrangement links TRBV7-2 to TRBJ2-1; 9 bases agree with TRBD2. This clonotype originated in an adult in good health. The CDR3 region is CASSFTTSGEQFF. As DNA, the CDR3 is TGTGCCAGCAGCTTCACGACTAGCGGTGAGCAGTTCTTC.